The present entry profiles one T cell receptor (beta chain) with its context. This clone was recorded once. Its antigen is unknown. Per-base quality was not reported, and no clone a single base away is much larger than it. TCRbeta CDR3 regions were amplified from genomic DNA using the immunoSEQ Assay, a bias-controlled multiplex PCR. From the authors' description of their analysis: Nucleated cell counts per sample were estimated from amplification of reference gene primers within the assay. To quantify the absolute abundance of each unique TCRbeta CDR3 rearrangement, sequence reads were collapsed and filtered. For each sample, productive Simpson clonality was calculated as the square root of Simpson's diversity index across productive rearrangements. TCRdb's version of the immuneACCESS table is confined to in-frame rearrangements and falls short of the full clone set. An unresolved V gene accounts for under half of the shortfall where checked; the remainder is of unknown origin. V and J calls and clone size are copied from that table; D and trimming were computed from the DNA. The sample contains 15,000 or so clones, 70% to 90% of them found a single time. The ten largest clones take up roughly 12% of the sample.

V is pared back by 4 bases and J by 1 base, with 7 bases lying between the germline termini. Including cysteine and phenylalanine, the CDR3 has 13 amino acids. CDR3 DNA is the only sequence kept; it has 39 bases, read in frame from the first base. The germline V gene yields KGHSH for CDR1 and LQKENI for CDR2. Whole blood was collected in K2EDTA tubes by collaborating institutions according to the institutions' own protocols. Collaborator samples were shipped for TCRbeta analysis as frozen whole blood, isolated PBMCs, or DNA extracted from either sample type. This sample was taken from a study of blood T cell repertoires in COVID-19 (dated by TCRdb to about 2020). A note on the overall study: The collaborator samples originated in the United States, Italy and Spain and spanned the acute and convalescent phases of COVID-19. Deeply sampled blood TCRbeta repertoires from subjects exposed to, actively infected with, or recovered from COVID-19 were included in the dataset. The sample metadata nearly always contained a de-identified subject ID, COVID-19 status, age in years and sex. Where available, HLA class I and class II types were obtained from metadata supplied by the sample provider rather than from assay-based typing. The repertoires were made available in a free public database intended to serve as a resource for research on the immune response to SARS-CoV-2. The material from the prospective study consisted of cDNA or gDNA derived from T cells, B-cell-depleted T cells, or PBMCs. Samples were obtained from the ongoing ImmuneRACE study (first 160 participants) and from over 1,000 subjects provided by 6 global collaborators.

Overall results and qualifications from the work: The amount of clinical and demographic metadata varied by source and participant and was provided uncurated.

This TCR came from a human donor in a cohort sampled during active COVID-19. The sequenced sample was peripheral blood. Rearrangement joined TRBV18 to TRBJ2-5; TRBD2 is a possible D gene, resting on 5 matching bases. The DNA sequence is given as TGTGCCAGCTCACGGGGAGCCCAAGAGACCCAGTACTTC. Protein translation: CASSRGAQETQYF. The full variable domain, completed from the reference TRBV18 and TRBJ2-5 proteins outside the CDR3, reads NAGVMQNPRHLVRRRGQEARLRCSPMKGHSHVYWYRQLPEEGLKFMVYLQKENIIDESGMPKERFSAEFPKEGPSILRIQQVVRGDSAAYFCASSRGAQETQYFGPGTRLLVL.